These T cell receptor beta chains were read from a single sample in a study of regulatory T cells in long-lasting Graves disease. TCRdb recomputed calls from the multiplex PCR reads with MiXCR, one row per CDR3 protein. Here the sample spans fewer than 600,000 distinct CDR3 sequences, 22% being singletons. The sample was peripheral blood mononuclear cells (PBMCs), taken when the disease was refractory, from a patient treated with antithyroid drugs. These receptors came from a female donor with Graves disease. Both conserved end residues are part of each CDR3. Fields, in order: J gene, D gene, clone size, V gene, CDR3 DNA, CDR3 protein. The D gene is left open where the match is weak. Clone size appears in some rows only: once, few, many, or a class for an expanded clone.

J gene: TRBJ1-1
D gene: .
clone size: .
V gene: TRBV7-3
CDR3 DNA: TGTGCCAGCAGCTTATTTTCTCGACCGAGCACTGAAGCTTTCTTT
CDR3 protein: CASSLFSRPSTEAFF

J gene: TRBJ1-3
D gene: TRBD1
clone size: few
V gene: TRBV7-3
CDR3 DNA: TGTGCCAGCAGCCCAGGGACAGGGAACACCATATATTTT
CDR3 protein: CASSPGTGNTIYF

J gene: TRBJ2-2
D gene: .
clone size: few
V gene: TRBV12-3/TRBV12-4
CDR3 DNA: TGTGCCAGCAGCCAAGGGACCTACACCGGGGAGCTGTTTTTT
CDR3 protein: CASSQGTYTGELFF

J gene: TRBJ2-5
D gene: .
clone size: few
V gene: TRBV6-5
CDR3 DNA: TGTGCCAGCAGTTACTCGTGGGTCAAAGAGACCCAGTACTTC
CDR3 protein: CASSYSWVKETQYF

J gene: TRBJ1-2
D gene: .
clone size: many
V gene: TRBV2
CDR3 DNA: TGTGCCAGAAGCGCCAACAGGGCCGGCGACTATGGCTACACCTTC
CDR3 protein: CARSANRAGDYGYTF

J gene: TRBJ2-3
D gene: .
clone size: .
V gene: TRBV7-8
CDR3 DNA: TGTGCCAGCAGCCCCCGAGGCCCTAGCACAGATACGCAGTATTTT
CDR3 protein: CASSPRGPSTDTQYF

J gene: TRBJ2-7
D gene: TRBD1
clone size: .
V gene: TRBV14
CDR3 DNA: TGTGCCAGCAGCCAAACCGGACAGGGCTACGAGCAGTACTTC
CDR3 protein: CASSQTGQGYEQYF

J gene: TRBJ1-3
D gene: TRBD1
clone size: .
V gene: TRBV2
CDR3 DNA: TGTGCCAGCAGACCCCAGGGACAGCCTGGAGACACCATATATTTT
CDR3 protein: CASRPQGQPGDTIYF

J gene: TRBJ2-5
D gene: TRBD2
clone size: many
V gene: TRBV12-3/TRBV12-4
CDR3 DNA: TGTGCCAGCAGTCCTAGCGGGAGGGGGGGGGAGACCCAGTACTTC
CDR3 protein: CASSPSGRGGETQYF

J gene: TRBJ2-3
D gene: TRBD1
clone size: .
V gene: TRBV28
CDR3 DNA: TGTGCCAGCTTGACAGGGGGCATAGATACGCAGTATTTT
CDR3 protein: CASLTGGIDTQYF

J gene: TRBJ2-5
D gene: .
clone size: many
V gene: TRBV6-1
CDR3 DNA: TGTGCCAGCAGCGACACGGTGAAAGAGACCCAGTACTTC
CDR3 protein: CASSDTVKETQYF

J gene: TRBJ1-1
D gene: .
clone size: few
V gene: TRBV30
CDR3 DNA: TGTGCCTGGAGTGTAGAAGGGGACACTGAAGCTTTCTTT
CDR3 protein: CAWSVEGDTEAFF

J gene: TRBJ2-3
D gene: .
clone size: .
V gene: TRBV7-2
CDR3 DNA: TGTGCCAGCAGCTTGGGAGCGACAGATACGCAGTATTTT
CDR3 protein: CASSLGATDTQYF

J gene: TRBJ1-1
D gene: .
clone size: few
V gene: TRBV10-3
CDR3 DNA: TGTGCCATCAGTGAGAAGTGGGCGACCCTGAACACTGAAGCTTTCTTT
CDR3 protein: CAISEKWATLNTEAFF